The clone carrying this T cell receptor (beta chain) came up once. Germline V gene data show CDR1 as SGHRS and CDR2 as YFSETQ. CDR3 length: 16 residues. Trimming removed 4 bases from V and 4 bases from J, with 21 bases in between. The sample belongs to a study of shared clonotypes between healthy human individuals. Sequencing used immunoSEQ multiplex PCR; TCRdb keeps in-frame clones, though not all of them. The data hold about 2 million clones, with 90% to 95% observed a single time. The chain joins TRBV5-1 to TRBJ2-7; D perhaps matches TRBD2 (7 bases). The sequencing input was naive CD4+ T cells sorted from blood. Noted subset: CD45RA+ positively selected. The source of this sequence is a man younger than 30 in good health. CDR3 region: CASSAGASGQVYEQYF. The CDR3 DNA follows: TGCGCCAGCAGCGCGGGGGCGTCGGGACAAGTATACGAGCAGTACTTC.